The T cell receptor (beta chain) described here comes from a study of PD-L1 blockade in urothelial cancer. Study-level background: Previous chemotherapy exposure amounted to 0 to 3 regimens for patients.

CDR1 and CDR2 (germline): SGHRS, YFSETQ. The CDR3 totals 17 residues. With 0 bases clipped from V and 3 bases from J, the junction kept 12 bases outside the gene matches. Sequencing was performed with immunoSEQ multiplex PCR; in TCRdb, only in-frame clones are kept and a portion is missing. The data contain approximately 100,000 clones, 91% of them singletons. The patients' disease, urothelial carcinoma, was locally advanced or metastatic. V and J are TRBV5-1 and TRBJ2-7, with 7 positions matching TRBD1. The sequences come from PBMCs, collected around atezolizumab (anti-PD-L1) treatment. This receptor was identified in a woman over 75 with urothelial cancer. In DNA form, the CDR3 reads TGCGCCAGCAGCTTGGACGACAGGGTGGGAAGGGGCTACGAGCAGTACTTC. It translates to CASSLDDRVGRGYEQYF.